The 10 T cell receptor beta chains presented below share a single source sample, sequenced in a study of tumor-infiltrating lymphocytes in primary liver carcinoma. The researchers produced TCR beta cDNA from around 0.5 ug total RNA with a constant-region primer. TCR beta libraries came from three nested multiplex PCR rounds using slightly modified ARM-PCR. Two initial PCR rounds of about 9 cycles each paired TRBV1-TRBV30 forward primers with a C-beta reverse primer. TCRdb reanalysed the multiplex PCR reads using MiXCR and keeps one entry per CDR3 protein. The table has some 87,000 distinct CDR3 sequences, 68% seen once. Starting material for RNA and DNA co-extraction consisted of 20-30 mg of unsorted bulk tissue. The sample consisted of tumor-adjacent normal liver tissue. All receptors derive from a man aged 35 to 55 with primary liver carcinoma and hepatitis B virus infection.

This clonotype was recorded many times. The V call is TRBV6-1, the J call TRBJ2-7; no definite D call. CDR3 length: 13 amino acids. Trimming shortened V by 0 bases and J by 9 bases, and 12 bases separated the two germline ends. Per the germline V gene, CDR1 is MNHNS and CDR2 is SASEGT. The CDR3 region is CASSEAYMLGQYF. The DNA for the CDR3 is TGTGCCAGCAGTGAAGCGTATATGTTAGGGCAGTACTTC.

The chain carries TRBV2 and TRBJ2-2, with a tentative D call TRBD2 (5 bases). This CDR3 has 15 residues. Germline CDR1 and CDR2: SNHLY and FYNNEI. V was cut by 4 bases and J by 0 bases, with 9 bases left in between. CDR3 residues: CASSGAVSNTGELFF. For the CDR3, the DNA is TGTGCCAGCAGTGGAGCGGTGTCGAACACCGGGGAGCTGTTTTTT.

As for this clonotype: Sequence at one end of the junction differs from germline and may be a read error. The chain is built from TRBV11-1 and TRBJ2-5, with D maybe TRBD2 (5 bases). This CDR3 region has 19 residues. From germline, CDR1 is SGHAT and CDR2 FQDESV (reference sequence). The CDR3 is CAGSPPPEVRKNSQETQYF. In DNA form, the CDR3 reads TGTGCCGGCAGCCCGCCCCCGGAGGTCAGGAAGAACTCCCAAGAGACCCAGTACTTC.

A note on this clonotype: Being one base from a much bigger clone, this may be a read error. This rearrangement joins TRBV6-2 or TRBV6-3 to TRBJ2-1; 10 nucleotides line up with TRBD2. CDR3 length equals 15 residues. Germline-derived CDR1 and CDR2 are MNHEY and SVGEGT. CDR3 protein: CAGSLSGRSYNEQFF. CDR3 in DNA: TGTGCCGGCAGCCTTAGCGGGAGGTCCTACAATGAGCAGTTCTTC.

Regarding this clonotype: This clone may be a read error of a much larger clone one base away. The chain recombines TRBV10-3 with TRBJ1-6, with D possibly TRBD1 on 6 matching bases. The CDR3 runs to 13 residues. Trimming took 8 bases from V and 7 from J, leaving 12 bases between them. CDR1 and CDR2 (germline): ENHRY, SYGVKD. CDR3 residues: CAIGGTNNSPLHF. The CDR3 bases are TGTGCCATCGGGGGGACAAACAATTCACCCCTCCACTTT.

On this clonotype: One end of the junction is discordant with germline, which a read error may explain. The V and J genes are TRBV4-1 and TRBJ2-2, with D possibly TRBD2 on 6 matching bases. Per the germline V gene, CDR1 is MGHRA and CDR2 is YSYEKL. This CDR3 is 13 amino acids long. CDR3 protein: CACSQGQGGELLF. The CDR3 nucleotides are TGCGCCTGCAGCCAAGGACAAGGCGGGGAACTGTTATTT.

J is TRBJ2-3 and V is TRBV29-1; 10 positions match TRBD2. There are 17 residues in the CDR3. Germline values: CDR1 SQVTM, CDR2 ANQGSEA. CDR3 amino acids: CDVEEGRLAGVSDTQYF. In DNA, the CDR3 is TGCGACGTTGAAGAGGGGCGGCTAGCGGGAGTGTCAGATACGCAGTATTTT.

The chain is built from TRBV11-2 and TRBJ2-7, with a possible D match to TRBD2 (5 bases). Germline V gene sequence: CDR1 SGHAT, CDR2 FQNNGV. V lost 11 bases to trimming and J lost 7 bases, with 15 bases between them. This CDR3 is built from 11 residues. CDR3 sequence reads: CACSEDSEQYF. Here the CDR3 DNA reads TGTGCCTGTAGCGAAGACTCTGAGCAGTACTTC.

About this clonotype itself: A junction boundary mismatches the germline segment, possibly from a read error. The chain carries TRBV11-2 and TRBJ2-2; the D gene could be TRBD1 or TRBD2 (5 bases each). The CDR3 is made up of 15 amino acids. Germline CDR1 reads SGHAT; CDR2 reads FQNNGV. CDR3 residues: CVSSFTYGKSGGLFF. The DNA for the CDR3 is TGTGTCAGCAGCTTTACGTACGGAAAGAGTGGGGGGCTGTTTTTT.

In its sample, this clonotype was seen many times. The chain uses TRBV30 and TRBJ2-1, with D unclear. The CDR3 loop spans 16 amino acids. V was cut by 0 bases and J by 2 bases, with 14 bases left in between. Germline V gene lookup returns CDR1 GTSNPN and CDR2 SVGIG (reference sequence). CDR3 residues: CAWSVDPLPAYNEQFF. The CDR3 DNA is TGTGCCTGGAGTGTGGATCCCCTTCCCGCCTACAATGAGCAGTTCTTC.